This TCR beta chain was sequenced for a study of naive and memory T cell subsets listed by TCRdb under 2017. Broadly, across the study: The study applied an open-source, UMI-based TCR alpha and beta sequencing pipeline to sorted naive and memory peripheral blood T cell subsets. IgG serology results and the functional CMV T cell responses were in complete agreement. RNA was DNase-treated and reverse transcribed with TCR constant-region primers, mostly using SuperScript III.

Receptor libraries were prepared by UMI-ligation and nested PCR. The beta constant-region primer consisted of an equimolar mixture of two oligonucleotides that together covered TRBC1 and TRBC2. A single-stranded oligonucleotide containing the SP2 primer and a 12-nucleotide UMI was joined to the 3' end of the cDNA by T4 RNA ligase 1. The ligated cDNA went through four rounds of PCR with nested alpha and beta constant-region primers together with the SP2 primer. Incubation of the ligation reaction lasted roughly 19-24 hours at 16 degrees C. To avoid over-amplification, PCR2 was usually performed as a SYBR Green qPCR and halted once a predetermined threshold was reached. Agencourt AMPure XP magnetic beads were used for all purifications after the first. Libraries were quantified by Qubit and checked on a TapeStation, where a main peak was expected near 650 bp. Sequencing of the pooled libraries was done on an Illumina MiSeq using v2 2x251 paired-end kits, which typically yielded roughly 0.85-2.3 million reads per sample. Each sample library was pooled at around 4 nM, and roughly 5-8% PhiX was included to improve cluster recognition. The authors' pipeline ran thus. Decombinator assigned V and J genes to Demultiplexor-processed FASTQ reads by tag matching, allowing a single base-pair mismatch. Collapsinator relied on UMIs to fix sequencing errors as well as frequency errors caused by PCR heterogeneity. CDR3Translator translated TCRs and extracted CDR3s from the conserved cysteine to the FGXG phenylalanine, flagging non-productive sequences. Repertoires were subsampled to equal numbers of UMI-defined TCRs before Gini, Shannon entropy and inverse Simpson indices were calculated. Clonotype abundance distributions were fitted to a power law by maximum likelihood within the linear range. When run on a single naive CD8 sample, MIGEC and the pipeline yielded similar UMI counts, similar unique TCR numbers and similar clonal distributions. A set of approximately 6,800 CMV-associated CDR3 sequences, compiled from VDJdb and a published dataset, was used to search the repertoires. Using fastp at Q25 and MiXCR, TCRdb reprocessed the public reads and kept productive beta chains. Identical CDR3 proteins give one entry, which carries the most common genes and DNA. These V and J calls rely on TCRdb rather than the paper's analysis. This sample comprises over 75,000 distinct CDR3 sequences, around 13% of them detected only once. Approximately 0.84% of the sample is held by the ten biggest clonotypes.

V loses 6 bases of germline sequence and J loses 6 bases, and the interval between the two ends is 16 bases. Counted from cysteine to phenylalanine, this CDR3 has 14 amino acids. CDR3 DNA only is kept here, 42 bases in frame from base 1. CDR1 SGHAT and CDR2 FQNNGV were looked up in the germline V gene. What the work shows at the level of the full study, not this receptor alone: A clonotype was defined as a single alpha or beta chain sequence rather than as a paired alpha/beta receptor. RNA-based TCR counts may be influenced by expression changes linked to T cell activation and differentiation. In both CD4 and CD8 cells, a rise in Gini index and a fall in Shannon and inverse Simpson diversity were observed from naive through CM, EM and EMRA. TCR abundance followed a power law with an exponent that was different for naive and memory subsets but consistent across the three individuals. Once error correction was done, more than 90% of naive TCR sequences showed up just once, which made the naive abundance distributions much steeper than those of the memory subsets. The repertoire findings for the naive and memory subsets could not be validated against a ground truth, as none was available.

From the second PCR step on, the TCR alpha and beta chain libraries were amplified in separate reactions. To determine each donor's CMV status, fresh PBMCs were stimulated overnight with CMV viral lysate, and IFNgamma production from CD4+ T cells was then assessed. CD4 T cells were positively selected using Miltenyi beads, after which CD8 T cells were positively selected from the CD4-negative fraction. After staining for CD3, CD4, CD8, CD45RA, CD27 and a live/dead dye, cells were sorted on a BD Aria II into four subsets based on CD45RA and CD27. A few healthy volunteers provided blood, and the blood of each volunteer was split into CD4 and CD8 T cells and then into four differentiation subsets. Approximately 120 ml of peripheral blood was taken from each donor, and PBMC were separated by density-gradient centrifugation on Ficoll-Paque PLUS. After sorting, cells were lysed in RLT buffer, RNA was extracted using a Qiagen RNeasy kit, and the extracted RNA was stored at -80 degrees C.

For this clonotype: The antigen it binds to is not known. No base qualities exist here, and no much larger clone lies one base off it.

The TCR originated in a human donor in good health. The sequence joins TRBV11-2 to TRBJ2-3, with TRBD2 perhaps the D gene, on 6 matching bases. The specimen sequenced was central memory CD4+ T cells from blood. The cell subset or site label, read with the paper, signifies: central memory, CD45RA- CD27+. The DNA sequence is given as TGTGCCAGCAGTCCGACTAGTTTGTCTGATACGCAGTATTTT. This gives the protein CASSPTSLSDTQYF.